The rows below give T cell receptor beta chains drawn from one sample of a study of blood T cell repertoires in COVID-19. The table came from immunoSEQ multiplex PCR; TCRdb's copy has only in-frame clones and leaves some out. The table has about 140,000 clones, roughly 80% seen once; the top ten hold less than 4.5%. Sequences were obtained from peripheral blood. These receptors were collected from a woman aged 80 or over with acute or convalescent COVID-19. CDR3s leave out the opening cysteine and the closing phenylalanine or tryptophan. Each record gives: J gene, V gene, CDR3 protein.

>TRBJ2-3|TRBV27
ASTKGQGYSDTQY
>TRBJ1-2|TRBV7-9
ASSLNMFYGYT
>TRBJ1-1|TRBV6-5
ASRGTGNAEAF
>TRBJ2-3|TRBV19
ATRPGQGARGSTDTQY
>TRBJ1-1|TRBV28
ASSATGWDTEAF
>TRBJ2-2|TRBV7-7
ASSLGTGLSTGELF
>TRBJ2-1|TRBV20-1
SASGSGDLSYEQF
>TRBJ2-1|TRBV3-1/TRBV3-2
ASSQVGQGVWNEQF
>TRBJ2-7|TRBV2
ASSDLSLAGDYEQY
>TRBJ2-3|TRBV2
ASSAVAGALTDTQY
>TRBJ2-1|TRBV5-1
ASSSDSSYNEQF
>TRBJ2-3|TRBV27
ASSFSGWVGQY
>TRBJ2-7|TRBV30
AWSQSSDPSSYEQY
>TRBJ2-1|TRBV5-4
ASSLGDREKNEQF
>TRBJ1-3|TRBV21-1
ASSKPPTGGGENTIY
>TRBJ2-7|TRBV12-3/TRBV12-4
ASSFHSEQY
>TRBJ2-3|TRBV24-1
ATSDFGTSGRSATDTQY
>TRBJ2-4|TRBV6-5
ASSFGGQSGIQY
>TRBJ2-7|TRBV5-5
ASSLITSGADYEQY
>TRBJ1-4|TRBV19
ASSIAAGPNEKLF
>TRBJ1-2|TRBV5-4
ASSLPGSSYGYT
>TRBJ2-1|TRBV3-1/TRBV3-2
ASSPTGVRGDEQF
>TRBJ1-6|TRBV27
ASRRGGRNSPLH
>TRBJ2-1|TRBV24-1
ATSALLVDEQF
>TRBJ2-3|TRBV28
ASSLAAGGPPDTQY
>TRBJ1-1|TRBV5-5
ASSFTAVEAF
>TRBJ1-6|TRBV21-1
ASSKGCKGQFSSPLH
>TRBJ2-5|TRBV4-1
ASSSNSKQETQY
>TRBJ1-1|TRBV28
ASPKEGQGLYTEAF
>TRBJ2-7|TRBV30
AWSVTQGPYEQY
>TRBJ2-1|TRBV28
ASSLIYDERGSYNEQF
>TRBJ2-1|TRBV9
ASSPEVLAGNEQF
>TRBJ1-1|TRBV11-2
ASSVDSGTPSEAF
>TRBJ2-1|TRBV5-1
ASSFALTVNEQF